A single sample gave rise to the 7 T cell receptor beta chains below, sequenced in a study of brain metastases from non-small cell lung cancer. Measured with immunoSEQ multiplex PCR; TCRdb has only the in-frame clones, and not every one. The sample records roughly 3,500 clones, roughly nine tenths being singletons. The sequencing sample was made of primary lung tumor tissue. These receptors all stem from a donor older than 35 with non-small cell lung cancer.

The chain recombines TRBV7-9 with TRBJ1-2; D not certain. Germline CDR1 is SEHNR and CDR2 is FQNEAQ (reference sequence). The V gene lost 10 bases and the J gene lost 6 bases, with 21 bases spanning the gap. There are 14 residues in the CDR3. The CDR3 sequence: CAITFLQGEDGYTF. The CDR3 DNA reads as TGTGCCATTACATTCCTCCAAGGCGAAGATGGCTACACCTTC.

The rearrangement links TRBV2 to TRBJ2-3, with D possibly TRBD1 on 5 matching bases. Germline assignment: CDR1 SNHLY and CDR2 FYNNEI. Trimming left V 6 bases short and J 0 bases short, with 13 bases between. This CDR3 contains 15 residues. The CDR3 reads CASSDRQYSTDTQYF. CDR3 bases: TGTGCCAGCAGCGATAGACAGTATAGCACAGATACGCAGTATTTT.

The chain combines TRBV2 with TRBJ1-6, with no clear D. V was trimmed by 6 bases and J by 6 bases, leaving 9 bases between them. The CDR3 is 13 residues long. Germline assignment: CDR1 SNHLY and CDR2 FYNNEI. In DNA form, the CDR3 reads TGTGCCAGCAGGGACGGAGGTAATTCACCCCTCCACTTT. Amino acids: CASRDGGNSPLHF.

V and J are TRBV5-6 and TRBJ2-7, with D perhaps TRBD1 (5 bases). Germline V gives CDR1 SGHDT, CDR2 YYEEEE. V was trimmed by 4 bases and J by 3 bases, leaving 20 bases between them. The CDR3 consists of 16 residues. This CDR3 reads CASSPRQTRAVYEQYF. The CDR3 coding sequence is TGTGCCAGCAGCCCCAGACAGACCCGGGCGGTCTACGAGCAGTACTTC.

This CDR3 reads CASSSAGNYGYTF. The CDR3 bases are TGTGCCAGCAGCTCGGCGGGGAACTATGGCTACACCTTC. The chain employs TRBV7-9 and TRBJ1-2; unclear D gene. The CDR3 is 13 amino acids. Trimming shortened V by 4 bases and J by 2 bases, and 8 bases separated the two germline ends. Germline V gives CDR1 SEHNR, CDR2 FQNEAQ (reference sequence).

V gene TRBV10-3 combines with J gene TRBJ1-1, with unresolved D. Germline CDR1 reads ENHRY; CDR2 reads SYGVKD. V was cut by 5 bases and J by 1 base, with 8 bases left in between. CDR3 length: 13 residues. CDR3 coding DNA: TGTGCCATCAGTCTCAGTGGGAACACTGAAGCTTTCTTT. The encoded protein is CAISLSGNTEAFF.

J is TRBJ2-1 and V is TRBV4-2; possibly TRBD1 for D (6 bases). Germline V CDR1 and CDR2: LGHNA, YNFKEQ. Trimming removed 1 base at V and 7 bases at J, with 14 bases between. This CDR3 comprises 15 residues. CDR3 loop: CASSQGGGNLNEQFF. The CDR3 DNA follows: TGTGCCAGCAGCCAAGGTGGGGGCAACTTAAATGAGCAGTTCTTC.